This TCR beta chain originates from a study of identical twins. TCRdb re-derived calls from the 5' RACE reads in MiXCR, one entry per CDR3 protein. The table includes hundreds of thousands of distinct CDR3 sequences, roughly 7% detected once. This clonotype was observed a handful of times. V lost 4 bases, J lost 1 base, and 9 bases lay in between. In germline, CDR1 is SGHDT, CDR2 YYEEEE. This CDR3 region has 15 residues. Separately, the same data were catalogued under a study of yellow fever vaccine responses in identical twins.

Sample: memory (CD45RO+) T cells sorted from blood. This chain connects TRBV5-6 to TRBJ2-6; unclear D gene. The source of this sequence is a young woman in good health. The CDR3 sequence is CASSPELSGANVLTF. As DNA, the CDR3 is TGTGCCAGCAGCCCTGAGCTTTCTGGGGCCAACGTCCTGACTTTC.